This entry features one T cell receptor beta chain sequence. Per the authors' pipeline: Amplification of reference gene primers was used by the study to estimate nucleated cell counts. The table came from immunoSEQ multiplex PCR; TCRdb's copy has only in-frame clones and leaves some out. V and J calls and clone size follow that table, whereas D and trimming were derived from the DNA. The sample carries about 370,000 clones, roughly 89% recorded once. The data belong to a study of blood T cell repertoires in COVID-19. About the research overall: Acute and convalescent COVID-19 samples came from the United States, Italy and Spain.

Participant ages covered roughly 18 to 89 years across 24 US areas. Cohort 3 donors were reported recovered after two negative PCRs, clearance, or symptom resolution. The sample consisted of PBMCs or T cells enriched from blood (not recorded which). This TCR was recovered from a young woman who had recovered from COVID-19.

CDR3 sequence reads: CASSQHSRGHKRDYGYTF. The CDR3 coding sequence is TGCGCCAGCAGCCAGCATTCTCGGGGACATAAACGCGACTATGGCTACACCTTC. The chain uses TRBV4-1 and TRBJ1-2, with D possibly being TRBD1 (6 bases). The CDR3 loop spans 18 amino acids. The germline CDR1 and CDR2 sequences are MGHRA and YSYEKL. Trimming took 3 bases from V and 3 from J, leaving 23 bases between them.